The 12 T cell receptor beta chains given below trace back to one sample, sequenced in a study of T-cell reconstitution after alpha-beta-depleted transplantation in children. Unique molecular identifiers were incorporated into the prepared TCRbeta library. TCRdb re-called the PCR reads through MiXCR, storing one row per CDR3 protein. Among tens of thousands of distinct CDR3 sequences listed, around 16% were seen once. The sample here was PBMCs, mostly from graft donor cells, taken 180 days after TCRalphabeta/CD19-depleted stem cell transplant. All receptors come from a male patient under 10 years old who had a stem cell transplant for acute lymphoblastic leukemia, so the T cells may come from the graft donor.

The J gene is TRBJ2-1, the V gene TRBV7-9; 7 positions match TRBD2. The germline V gene encodes CDR1 SEHNR and CDR2 FQNEAQ (reference sequence). This CDR3 region has 15 residues. J gave up 10 bases and V 4 bases, and 13 bases lay outside the gene matches. CDR3 DNA sequence: TGTGCCAGCAGCTCACCGGGACTACATCAATTGGAGCAGTTCTTC. This codes for CASSSPGLHQLEQFF.

This clonotype was counted between two and nine times. The chain combines TRBV29-1 with TRBJ2-6, with D perhaps matching TRBD1 (8 bases). The V gene's germline CDR1 is SQVTM and CDR2 ANQGSEA. This CDR3 has 16 amino acids. The V and J ends lost 6 bases and 1 base respectively, with 16 bases between them. CDR3 nucleotides: TGCAGCGTCAGCGGGACAGGAACTTCTGGGGCCAACGTCCTGACTTTC. This codes for CSVSGTGTSGANVLTF.

This sequence joins TRBV6-5 and TRBJ2-1; D gene uncertain. CDR3 length equals 15 residues. Trimming cost V 0 bases and J 4 bases, with 10 bases left between them. Germline lookup yields CDR1 MNHEY and CDR2 SVGAGI. The chain's CDR3 is CASSYSSDSYNEQFF. The CDR3 nucleotides read TGTGCCAGCAGTTACTCGTCAGACTCTTACAATGAGCAGTTCTTC.

The chain recombines TRBV12-3 or TRBV12-4 with TRBJ1-1; no reliable D call. The CDR3 consists of 14 residues. The ends were cut back, 1 base at V and 6 bases at J, with 12 bases in the middle. CDR3 nucleotides: TGTGCCAGCAGTTTAGTCAGGATTTCCCCTGAAGCTTTCTTT. Its protein is CASSLVRISPEAFF.

This clonotype was observed a few times. The chain couples TRBV10-3 to TRBJ2-7, with D perhaps matching TRBD2 (5 bases). Between the trimmed V and J ends, which lost 11 bases and 5 bases, there was a span of 19 bases. Germline assignment: CDR1 ENHRY and CDR2 SYGVKD. There are 13 residues in the CDR3. CDR3 region: CAVALRGSDEQYF. The CDR3 nucleotides are TGTGCCGTCGCCCTTCGGGGAAGCGACGAGCAGTACTTC.

This clonotype was detected a few times. The chain recombines TRBV14 with TRBJ2-1; 8 nucleotides match TRBD1. The CDR3 has 14 residues. Germline CDR1 SGHDN, CDR2 FVKESK. The junction had 1 base not matched to a gene; V was cut back by 5 bases and J by 1 base. The CDR3: CASSTGGSYNEQFF. CDR3 coding DNA: TGTGCCAGCAGCACAGGGGGATCCTACAATGAGCAGTTCTTC.

In this sample, this clonotype turned up a few times. V and J are TRBV15 and TRBJ2-1, with 9 bases fitting TRBD2. The germline V gene encodes CDR1 LNHNV and CDR2 YYDKDF (reference sequence). The length of the CDR3 is 21 residues. The V segment lost 0 bases and the J segment 2 bases; nucleotides outside the gene matches: 17. The CDR3 spells CATSRESGGFSSPSPYNEQFF. As DNA, the CDR3 is TGTGCCACCAGCAGAGAGAGCGGGGGGTTTTCTTCTCCCTCCCCCTACAATGAGCAGTTCTTC.

This clonotype was counted many times. The genes are TRBV4-3 and TRBJ2-3; D is ambiguous. Trimming stripped 1 base from V and 2 bases from J, with 7 bases between. The CDR3 has 14 amino acids. Per the germline V gene, CDR1 is LGHNA and CDR2 is YSLEER. Here the CDR3 DNA reads TGCGCCAGCAGCCAAGCAGAAAACACAGATACGCAGTATTTT. Translation gives CASSQAENTDTQYF.

This chain connects TRBV20-1 to TRBJ2-7; no definite D call. The CDR3 spans 15 residues. CDR1 DFQATT and CDR2 SNEGSKA come from the germline V gene (reference sequence). Trimming removed 5 bases at V and 3 bases at J, with 20 bases between. CDR3 coding DNA: TGCAGTGCTGTGAGTCCTATTAGACATCTCTACGAGCAGTACTTC. This translates into CSAVSPIRHLYEQYF.

There are many counts of this clonotype. V and J are TRBV11-2 and TRBJ2-5; no definite D call. V lost 3 bases and J 5 bases, leaving 7 bases between the germline ends. CDR1 SGHAT and CDR2 FQNNGV come from the germline V gene. The CDR3 runs 12 residues. CDR3 loop: CASSFIRETQYF. Written as DNA, the CDR3 is TGTGCCAGCAGCTTTATTCGGGAGACCCAGTACTTC.

The chain combines TRBV6-1 with TRBJ2-3; D not certain. The CDR3 spans 18 residues. Germline V gene sequence: CDR1 MNHNS, CDR2 SASEGT. Trimming pared 5 bases from V and 0 bases from J, leaving 21 bases between. In DNA form, the CDR3 reads TGTGCCAGCAGTCAACAGTACCCGCGATCCCTGAGCACAGATACGCAGTATTTT. Its protein is CASSQQYPRSLSTDTQYF.

There are a few counts of this clonotype. This chain joins TRBV4-1 and TRBJ1-3; no reliable D call. Per the germline V gene, CDR1 is MGHRA and CDR2 is YSYEKL. Trimming left V 0 bases short and J 4 bases short, with 4 bases between. The CDR3 is 13 residues long. Here the CDR3 reads CASSQEPGNTIYF. The CDR3, as DNA: TGCGCCAGCAGCCAAGAACCGGGAAACACCATATATTTT.